This entry lists 3 T cell receptor beta chains sequenced from one sample in a study of blood T cell repertoires in COVID-19 (TCRdb year 2020). The receptor library was made with the immunoSEQ multiplex PCR assay. What TCRdb holds here is the immuneACCESS table cut down to in-frame rearrangements. Part of the clones is not present; checked against another copy, under half of the missing clones reflect an unresolved V gene, and the others are unexplained. The sample includes 310,000 or so clones, with just over 90% observed a single time. The ten top clones hold 2.2% of the sample. Sequencing used peripheral blood. These receptors all come from a woman aged 25 to 39 with COVID-19, enrolled during active disease.

Regarding this clone: The same CDR3 can be traced to other DNA sequences in this sample. V is TRBV5-1 and J is TRBJ1-1; D is unresolved. V lost 0 bases to trimming and J lost 1 base, with 7 bases between them. Germline CDR1 SGHRS, CDR2 YFSETQ. The CDR3 is 14 amino acids. The CDR3 coding sequence is TGCGCCAGCAGCTTGGCTGCAGGGAACACTGAAGCTTTCTTT. Its protein is CASSLAAGNTEAFF.

The rearrangement uses TRBV4-1 and TRBJ1-1; tentative D call: TRBD1 (5 bases). The germline V gene encodes CDR1 MGHRA and CDR2 YSYEKL. V lost 4 bases, J lost 1 base, and 10 bases lay in between. The CDR3 totals 14 residues. CDR3 sequence: CASSPRVGNTEAFF. DNA of the CDR3: TGCGCCAGCAGCCCCAGGGTGGGGAACACTGAAGCTTTCTTT.

The chain couples TRBV5-1 to TRBJ1-1; 9 bases match TRBD1. Germline V lookup: CDR1 SGHRS, CDR2 YFSETQ. This CDR3 comprises 15 residues. The ends lost 4 bases at V and 3 bases at J; junction bases unmatched: 7. The CDR3 region is CASSPQTGGDTEAFF. In DNA form, the CDR3 reads TGCGCCAGCAGCCCACAGACAGGGGGGGACACTGAAGCTTTCTTT.